These T cell receptor beta chains were read from a single sample in a study of blood T cell repertoires in COVID-19. Data came from immunoSEQ multiplex PCR; TCRdb stores just in-frame clones and leaves some out. In the table there are around 190,000 clones, roughly 77% of which are singletons. Sample: peripheral blood. These TCRs come from a woman in her thirties or forties with COVID-19, enrolled during active disease. Each CDR3 is given with its conserved first and last residue. The order of the fields is clone size, J gene, V gene, D gene, CDR3 protein, CDR3 DNA. D genes are given only for firm matches. Not all rows give a size; the values are once, few, many and, for expanded clones, a class.

abundance: few
j_gene: TRBJ1-1
v_gene: TRBV11-2
d_gene: .
CDR3aa: CASSHNRDTREAFF
CDR3nt: TGTGCCAGCAGTCATAACCGGGACACCCGTGAAGCTTTCTTT

abundance: once
j_gene: TRBJ1-3
v_gene: TRBV19
d_gene: .
CDR3aa: CASMTGHSGNTIYF
CDR3nt: TGTGCCAGTATGACAGGTCACTCTGGAAACACCATATATTTT

abundance: many
j_gene: TRBJ1-4
v_gene: TRBV2
d_gene: .
CDR3aa: CASSEFGQGEEKLFF
CDR3nt: TGTGCCAGCAGTGAATTCGGCCAGGGTGAGGAAAAACTGTTTTTT

abundance: .
j_gene: TRBJ1-2
v_gene: TRBV30
d_gene: .
CDR3aa: CAWRQRQGYNYGGYTF
CDR3nt: TGTGCCTGGAGGCAGAGGCAGGGGTATAACTATGGCGGCTACACCTTC

abundance: few
j_gene: TRBJ2-3
v_gene: TRBV30
d_gene: TRBD2
CDR3aa: CAWTPGTSATDTQYF
CDR3nt: TGTGCCTGGACCCCCGGGACTAGCGCCACAGATACGCAGTATTTT

abundance: .
j_gene: TRBJ2-1
v_gene: TRBV30
d_gene: TRBD1
CDR3aa: CAWHELQGDNEQFF
CDR3nt: TGTGCCTGGCACGAACTACAGGGGGACAATGAGCAGTTCTTC

abundance: .
j_gene: TRBJ2-3
v_gene: TRBV5-1
d_gene: .
CDR3aa: CASSLVLEGTDTQYF
CDR3nt: TGCGCCAGCAGCTTGGTACTAGAAGGCACAGATACGCAGTATTTT

abundance: many
j_gene: TRBJ1-2
v_gene: TRBV7-2
d_gene: TRBD1
CDR3aa: CASSVGQENYGYTF
CDR3nt: TGTGCCAGCAGCGTTGGACAGGAAAACTATGGCTACACCTTC

abundance: .
j_gene: TRBJ2-1
v_gene: TRBV12-3/TRBV12-4
d_gene: .
CDR3aa: CASRPGYNEQFF
CDR3nt: TGTGCCAGCAGGCCGGGGTACAATGAGCAGTTCTTC

abundance: .
j_gene: TRBJ2-5
v_gene: TRBV7-6
d_gene: .
CDR3aa: CASSLGGDETQYF
CDR3nt: TGTGCCAGCAGCTTAGGCGGGGACGAGACCCAGTACTTC

abundance: .
j_gene: TRBJ1-3
v_gene: TRBV24-1
d_gene: .
CDR3aa: CATRGRRSSGNTIYF
CDR3nt: TGTGCCACCAGGGGCCGACGTAGCTCTGGAAACACCATATATTTT

abundance: .
j_gene: TRBJ1-5
v_gene: TRBV5-8
d_gene: .
CDR3aa: CASSFHRGARQPQHF
CDR3nt: TGTGCCAGCAGCTTTCATCGGGGAGCGCGCCAGCCCCAGCATTTT

abundance: .
j_gene: TRBJ2-5
v_gene: TRBV10-3
d_gene: TRBD1
CDR3aa: CAIRGDRGGETQYF
CDR3nt: TGTGCCATCAGAGGAGACAGGGGCGGAGAGACCCAGTACTTC

abundance: .
j_gene: TRBJ2-3
v_gene: TRBV5-4
d_gene: .
CDR3aa: CASSLEPLALDTQYF
CDR3nt: TGTGCCAGCAGCTTGGAACCCCTAGCGTTGGATACGCAGTATTTT

abundance: .
j_gene: TRBJ2-1
v_gene: TRBV7-6
d_gene: .
CDR3aa: CASSLRPGGSYNEQFF
CDR3nt: TGTGCCAGCAGCTTACGACCCGGCGGATCCTACAATGAGCAGTTCTTC

abundance: .
j_gene: TRBJ2-7
v_gene: TRBV23-1
d_gene: TRBD2
CDR3aa: CASSQSLTSGSLEQYF
CDR3nt: TGCGCCAGCAGTCAATCTTTGACTAGCGGGAGTCTCGAGCAGTACTTC

abundance: .
j_gene: TRBJ1-4
v_gene: TRBV30
d_gene: TRBD1
CDR3aa: CAWTGTGVEKLFF
CDR3nt: TGTGCCTGGACCGGGACAGGGGTTGAAAAACTGTTTTTT

abundance: .
j_gene: TRBJ1-1
v_gene: TRBV2
d_gene: .
CDR3aa: CASTKPPPEAFF
CDR3nt: TGTGCCAGCACTAAACCCCCTCCTGAAGCTTTCTTT

abundance: .
j_gene: TRBJ1-5
v_gene: TRBV30
d_gene: .
CDR3aa: CAWSVAGNLDNQPQHF
CDR3nt: TGTGCCTGGAGTGTGGCAGGGAATTTGGATAATCAGCCCCAGCATTTT

abundance: .
j_gene: TRBJ1-1
v_gene: TRBV27
d_gene: TRBD1
CDR3aa: CASKQGARTEAFF
CDR3nt: TGTGCCAGCAAGCAGGGGGCGCGTACTGAAGCTTTCTTT

abundance: .
j_gene: TRBJ2-2
v_gene: TRBV19
d_gene: .
CDR3aa: CASKRIISNTGELFF
CDR3nt: TGTGCCAGCAAGAGGATCATTTCGAACACCGGGGAGCTGTTTTTT

abundance: .
j_gene: TRBJ1-1
v_gene: TRBV19
d_gene: .
CDR3aa: CASRTQGNTEAFF
CDR3nt: TGTGCCAGTAGGACACAGGGGAACACTGAAGCTTTCTTT

abundance: few
j_gene: TRBJ1-1
v_gene: TRBV6-4
d_gene: .
CDR3aa: CASSDSPGIGGTEAFF
CDR3nt: TGTGCCAGCAGTGACTCCCCGGGGATAGGTGGGACTGAAGCTTTCTTT

abundance: .
j_gene: TRBJ1-1
v_gene: TRBV27
d_gene: TRBD1
CDR3aa: CASSFGPGQGKTEAFF
CDR3nt: TGTGCCAGCAGTTTTGGTCCGGGACAGGGAAAGACTGAAGCTTTCTTT

abundance: .
j_gene: TRBJ1-2
v_gene: TRBV2
d_gene: .
CDR3aa: CASSDSEGYGYTF
CDR3nt: TGTGCCAGCTCCGACTCGGAGGGATATGGCTACACCTTC

abundance: .
j_gene: TRBJ2-1
v_gene: TRBV25-1
d_gene: .
CDR3aa: CASSEAELTKKFF
CDR3nt: TGTGCCAGCAGTGAAGCTGAATTGACTAAGAAGTTCTTC

abundance: .
j_gene: TRBJ2-3
v_gene: TRBV5-1
d_gene: TRBD1
CDR3aa: CASSANRGLSTDTQYF
CDR3nt: TGCGCCAGCAGCGCCAACAGGGGGCTGAGCACAGATACGCAGTATTTT

abundance: .
j_gene: TRBJ2-1
v_gene: TRBV20-1
d_gene: .
CDR3aa: CSEGGVEQFF
CDR3nt: TGCAGTGAAGGAGGGGTTGAGCAGTTCTTC

abundance: .
j_gene: TRBJ2-3
v_gene: TRBV5-1
d_gene: .
CDR3aa: CASSLPGTQSTDTQYF
CDR3nt: TGCGCCAGCAGCTTGCCGGGAACCCAAAGCACAGATACGCAGTATTTT

abundance: .
j_gene: TRBJ2-3
v_gene: TRBV11-2
d_gene: .
CDR3aa: CASSLGRDRDTQYF
CDR3nt: TGTGCCAGCAGCTTAGGCAGGGATAGAGATACGCAGTATTTT

abundance: .
j_gene: TRBJ2-1
v_gene: TRBV20-1
d_gene: TRBD1
CDR3aa: CSASWDRDLNEQFF
CDR3nt: TGCAGTGCTAGTTGGGACAGGGATCTCAATGAGCAGTTCTTC

abundance: .
j_gene: TRBJ2-1
v_gene: TRBV12-5
d_gene: TRBD1
CDR3aa: CASGPGTGGQRWQFF
CDR3nt: TGTGCTAGTGGTCCCGGGACAGGGGGCCAGAGATGGCAGTTCTTC

abundance: .
j_gene: TRBJ2-3
v_gene: TRBV7-6
d_gene: .
CDR3aa: CASSPRDTDTQYF
CDR3nt: TGTGCCAGCAGCCCGCGGGATACAGATACGCAGTATTTT

abundance: .
j_gene: TRBJ2-1
v_gene: TRBV5-1
d_gene: TRBD2
CDR3aa: CASSSETSGHYNEQFF
CDR3nt: TGCGCCAGCAGCTCCGAGACTAGCGGCCACTACAATGAGCAGTTCTTC

abundance: once
j_gene: TRBJ2-3
v_gene: TRBV6-4
d_gene: .
CDR3aa: CASRQALSTDTQYF
CDR3nt: TGTGCCAGCAGGCAGGCCCTTAGCACAGATACGCAGTATTTT

abundance: .
j_gene: TRBJ1-1
v_gene: TRBV7-9
d_gene: TRBD1
CDR3aa: CASSLPGTGLTEAFF
CDR3nt: TGTGCCAGCAGCTTACCCGGGACAGGTCTCACTGAAGCTTTCTTT

abundance: .
j_gene: TRBJ1-6
v_gene: TRBV19
d_gene: .
CDR3aa: CAVGGDNSPLHF
CDR3nt: TGTGCCGTAGGAGGGGATAATTCACCCCTCCACTTT

abundance: .
j_gene: TRBJ2-5
v_gene: TRBV7-6
d_gene: TRBD1
CDR3aa: CASSLARGQETQYF
CDR3nt: TGTGCCAGCAGCTTAGCCAGGGGGCAAGAGACCCAGTACTTC

abundance: once
j_gene: TRBJ2-1
v_gene: TRBV9
d_gene: TRBD2
CDR3aa: CASSVMAGGPFFEQFF
CDR3nt: TGTGCCAGCAGCGTCATGGCGGGAGGGCCCTTTTTCGAGCAGTTCTTC

abundance: .
j_gene: TRBJ1-2
v_gene: TRBV5-6
d_gene: .
CDR3aa: CASSRRGGYGYTF
CDR3nt: TGTGCCAGCAGCAGACGGGGGGGCTATGGCTACACCTTC

abundance: once
j_gene: TRBJ1-5
v_gene: TRBV7-9
d_gene: .
CDR3aa: CASSLLSGSNQPQHF
CDR3nt: TGTGCCAGCAGCCTACTGTCAGGGAGCAATCAGCCCCAGCATTTT

abundance: few
j_gene: TRBJ2-1
v_gene: TRBV5-4
d_gene: TRBD1
CDR3aa: CASSSRDSHNNEQFF
CDR3nt: TGTGCCAGCAGCTCCAGGGACAGTCATAACAATGAGCAGTTCTTC

abundance: .
j_gene: TRBJ2-3
v_gene: TRBV30
d_gene: TRBD1
CDR3aa: CARTGSTRTAQYF
CDR3nt: TGTGCCAGGACAGGGTCGACGAGGACGGCGCAGTATTTT

abundance: .
j_gene: TRBJ2-3
v_gene: TRBV25-1
d_gene: .
CDR3aa: CASSDMALQADTQYF
CDR3nt: TGTGCCAGCAGTGACATGGCCCTACAGGCAGATACGCAGTATTTT

abundance: .
j_gene: TRBJ1-2
v_gene: TRBV19
d_gene: .
CDR3aa: CASTPTEFHYGYTF
CDR3nt: TGTGCCAGTACCCCGACAGAGTTTCACTATGGCTACACCTTC

abundance: .
j_gene: TRBJ2-7
v_gene: TRBV6-5
d_gene: .
CDR3aa: CASSSLQGYEQYF
CDR3nt: TGTGCCAGCAGTTCCCTCCAGGGATATGAGCAGTACTTC

abundance: .
j_gene: TRBJ2-3
v_gene: TRBV13
d_gene: .
CDR3aa: CASSSVSTADTQYF
CDR3nt: TGTGCCAGCAGCTCCGTATCGACAGCAGATACGCAGTATTTT

abundance: .
j_gene: TRBJ2-3
v_gene: TRBV3-1/TRBV3-2
d_gene: TRBD1
CDR3aa: CASTTGGTDTQYF
CDR3nt: TGTGCCAGCACCACAGGGGGCACAGATACGCAGTATTTT

abundance: .
j_gene: TRBJ1-2
v_gene: TRBV30
d_gene: .
CDR3aa: CAWSVLGGTGYTF
CDR3nt: TGTGCCTGGAGTGTCCTCGGGGGAACTGGCTACACCTTC

abundance: .
j_gene: TRBJ1-5
v_gene: TRBV12-3/TRBV12-4
d_gene: .
CDR3aa: CASSRSDQPQHF
CDR3nt: TGTGCCAGCAGTCGGTCCGATCAGCCCCAGCATTTT